The 24 T cell receptor beta chains in this list originate from one sample, sequenced in a study of cytomegalovirus exposure and HLA in healthy donors. PCR employed 60 Vbeta and 13 Jbeta primers. Generated by immunoSEQ multiplex PCR, the TCRdb table keeps only in-frame clones and is missing some. Of 90,000 to 110,000 clones detected, approximately 76% appear once; the ten largest clones hold 7.7%. The source material was PBMCs. The origin of the receptors is a woman aged 50 to 60 in good health and CMV-seropositive.

This clone was recorded a few times. This chain links TRBV7-3 with TRBJ1-6; 9 bases are shared with TRBD1. The CDR3 consists of 14 residues. With V trimmed by 4 bases and J by 6 bases, 1 base remained unmatched. CDR1 and CDR2 from the germline V gene are SGHTA and FQGTGA. CDR3 residues: CASSSTGGNSPLHF. DNA for the CDR3: TGTGCCAGCAGCTCGACAGGGGGTAATTCACCCCTCCACTTT.

The chain employs TRBV4-2 and TRBJ1-6, with 7 nucleotides matching TRBD1. CDR1 is LGHNA and CDR2 is YNFKEQ in the germline V gene. This CDR3 has 14 residues. Trimming took 4 bases from V and 14 from J; bases not matched to a gene: 11. CDR3 loop: CASSPYPDRLTLHF. CDR3 coding DNA: TGTGCCAGCAGCCCTTACCCGGACAGGCTCACCCTCCACTTT.

This clone appeared a single time. The chain joins TRBV13 to TRBJ2-4; 10 nucleotides match TRBD1. Per the germline V gene, CDR1 is PRHDT and CDR2 is FYEKMQ (reference sequence). The CDR3 covers 19 residues. Trimming took 0 bases from V and 3 from J; bases not matched to a gene: 11. CDR3 protein: CASSLGGTGAFGSKNIQYF. The CDR3 DNA sequence: TGTGCCAGCAGCTTAGGCGGGACAGGGGCCTTCGGAAGCAAAAACATTCAGTACTTC.

The rearrangement links TRBV18 to TRBJ2-7, with 7 positions matching TRBD1. CDR1 and CDR2 (germline): KGHSH, LQKENI. The CDR3 is made up of 14 amino acids. With 6 bases clipped from V and 5 bases from J, the junction kept 10 bases outside the gene matches. The CDR3 region is CASSSMTGSDEQYF. CDR3 sequence (DNA): TGTGCCAGCTCCTCCATGACAGGGTCGGACGAGCAGTACTTC.

This chain's CDR3 is CASRGIAGGPYEQYF. The CDR3 region has the DNA TGTGCCAGCAGGGGCATAGCGGGGGGACCCTACGAGCAGTACTTC. V usage is TRBV7-9 and J usage is TRBJ2-7, with 10 bases fitting TRBD2. The germline V gene encodes CDR1 SEHNR and CDR2 FQNEAQ (reference sequence). The CDR3 has 15 residues. Unmatched junction bases numbered 7, after V lost 6 bases and J lost 2 bases.

This clone was seen just once. One end of the junction fails to match germline, which may point to a read error. The genes are TRBV7-9 and TRBJ2-5; TRBD1 matches 9 bases. The germline V gene encodes CDR1 SEHNR and CDR2 FQNEAQ (reference sequence). This CDR3 has 15 residues. The CDR3 region is CSSSPGQGSGETQYF. In DNA, the CDR3 is TGTTCCAGCAGCCCCGGACAGGGGAGTGGAGAGACCCAGTACTTC.

As for this clone: One end of the junction does not line up with germline, which may come from a read error. The chain employs TRBV7-2 and TRBJ1-2; TRBD1 aligns across 11 bases. The CDR3 length is 16 residues. Germline values: CDR1 SGHTA, CDR2 FQGNSA. CDR3 DNA sequence: TGTGCCAGCAGTTTAGGTTACGGGACAGGGGGATATGGCTACACCTTC. This codes for CASSLGYGTGGYGYTF.

The chain joins TRBV11-2 to TRBJ1-1, with D tentatively TRBD1 (5 bases). The CDR3 is made up of 16 amino acids. Germline V CDR1 and CDR2: SGHAT, FQNNGV. Trimming removed 1 base from V and 0 bases from J, with 12 bases in between. The CDR3 DNA reads as TGTGCCAGCAGCTTAGGGGCCCAGGACATGAACACTGAAGCTTTCTTT. Protein sequence: CASSLGAQDMNTEAFF.

This clone has a handful of counts. The V call is TRBV9, the J call TRBJ2-2; no firm D call. Germline lookup yields CDR1 SGDLS and CDR2 YYNGEE. V was cut by 2 bases and J by 8 bases, with 10 bases left in between. The CDR3 covers 13 residues. For the CDR3, the DNA is TGTGCCAGCAGCGTCTCTAGATCTGGGGAGCTGTTTTTT. Amino acids: CASSVSRSGELFF.

The rearrangement uses TRBV5-4 and TRBJ2-7, with D possibly being TRBD2 (5 bases). Germline V CDR1 and CDR2: SGHNT, YYREEE (reference sequence). CDR3 length: 13 amino acids. V was clipped by 4 bases and J by 5 bases, with 13 bases between them. CDR3 nucleotides: TGTGCCAGCAGCCCCGCGGGTTTGAACGAGCAGTACTTC. Translating it yields CASSPAGLNEQYF.

The chain joins TRBV5-1 to TRBJ1-3; possible D gene TRBD1, 6 bases. The V end lost 0 bases, the J end lost 1 base, and 8 bases lay between the germline ends. Germline lookup yields CDR1 SGHRS and CDR2 YFSETQ. The length of the CDR3 is 15 residues. CDR3 sequence (DNA): TGCGCCAGCAGCTTGGCCACAGGGTCTGGAAACACCATATATTTT. Its protein product is CASSLATGSGNTIYF.

The chain joins TRBV7-9 to TRBJ2-1, with D maybe TRBD1 (5 bases). V was cut by 1 base and J by 6 bases, with 16 bases left in between. The germline gives CDR1 SEHNR, CDR2 FQNEAQ (reference sequence). This CDR3 has 16 amino acids. CDR3 region: CASSLDRQGESNEQFF. The CDR3 nucleotides are TGTGCCAGCAGCTTAGATCGGCAGGGCGAGAGCAATGAGCAGTTCTTC.

This clone was found a few times. At one end the junction does not follow the germline gene, possibly because of a read error. The CDR3 sequence is CAISGQGEGQEAQYF. The CDR3 nucleotides read TGTGCCATCAGTGGACAGGGAGAAGGGCAAGAGGCCCAGTACTTC. The chain carries TRBV10-3 and TRBJ2-5; 7 bases agree with TRBD1. The CDR3 is 15 amino acids. Germline V gene data show CDR1 as ENHRY and CDR2 as SYGVKD.

The chain employs TRBV19 and TRBJ2-2; D remains ambiguous. V gave up 7 bases and J gave up 3 bases, with 12 bases separating them. Germline-derived CDR1 and CDR2 are LNHDA and SQIVND (reference sequence). The length of the CDR3 is 14 residues. The CDR3 protein is CASTSTLYTGELFF. The DNA for the CDR3 is TGTGCCAGTACTTCGACTCTCTACACCGGGGAGCTGTTTTTT.

This chain links TRBV5-6 with TRBJ1-5; D remains unclear. The CDR3 covers 14 residues. The germline V gene encodes CDR1 SGHDT and CDR2 YYEEEE. Trimming left V 4 bases short and J 0 bases short, with 8 bases between. The CDR3 sequence is CASSEGHSNQPQHF. In DNA, the CDR3 is TGTGCCAGCAGCGAGGGCCATAGCAATCAGCCCCAGCATTTT.

The chain joins TRBV13 to TRBJ2-3, with D perhaps TRBD2 (6 bases). This CDR3 has 15 amino acids. Deletions cut 4 bases from V and 6 bases from J, with 17 bases between. Germline-derived CDR1 and CDR2 are PRHDT and FYEKMQ (reference sequence). In nucleotides, the CDR3 is TGTGCCAGCAGCTCAACCTCCGGGAGTTGGGATACGCAGTATTTT. It translates to CASSSTSGSWDTQYF.

V gene TRBV5-1 combines with J gene TRBJ2-7; 7 positions agree with TRBD2. After removal of 0 bases from V and 0 bases from J, the junction contained 3 bases not matched to a gene. Germline CDR1 and CDR2: SGHRS and YFSETQ. The CDR3 extends over 15 amino acids. CDR3 DNA: TGCGCCAGCAGCTTGGCAGGCGGGAGCTCCTACGAGCAGTACTTC. This translates into CASSLAGGSSYEQYF. Filled out from reference TRBV5-1 and TRBJ2-7, the complete variable domain reads KAGVTQTPRYLIKTRGQQVTLSCSPISGHRSVSWYQQTPGQGLQFLFEYFSETQRNKGNFPGRFSGRQFSNSRSEMNVSTLELGDSALYLCASSLAGGSSYEQYFGPGTRLTVT.

The genes are TRBV7-8 and TRBJ2-3; tentatively, D is TRBD2 (5 bases). Germline V gene sequence: CDR1 SGHVS, CDR2 FQNEAQ. Trimming removed 5 bases at V and 1 base at J, with 13 bases between. This CDR3 is built from 15 residues. The CDR3 reads CASSTRSAGTDTQYF. CDR3 DNA: TGTGCCAGCAGCACCCGATCAGCGGGCACAGATACGCAGTATTTT.

This clone was seen more than once but under ten times. The rearrangement links TRBV5-6 to TRBJ2-1, with D perhaps TRBD2 (6 bases). V was trimmed by 4 bases and J by 10 bases, leaving 12 bases between them. Germline CDR1 is SGHDT and CDR2 is YYEEEE. The CDR3 has 12 amino acids. CDR3 nucleotide sequence: TGTGCCAGCAGCGTCGGGACTCTGGAGCAGTTCTTC. This translates into CASSVGTLEQFF.

The chain combines TRBV5-1 with TRBJ1-1, with 8 positions matching TRBD1. This CDR3 has 14 residues. The germline V gene has CDR1 SGHRS and CDR2 YFSETQ. J lost 6 bases, V lost 4 bases, and 8 bases had no gene match. The CDR3 loop is CASSQGQGRAEAFF. CDR3 sequence (DNA): TGCGCCAGCAGCCAAGGACAGGGTCGGGCTGAAGCTTTCTTT.

For the CDR3, the DNA is TGTGCCAGCTCACCGGGACAGCCCCAAGAGACCCAGTACTTC. Translation gives CASSPGQPQETQYF. This chain links TRBV18 with TRBJ2-5; 7 bases map to TRBD1. The CDR3 is made up of 14 amino acids. Losses at the gene ends were 3 bases for V and 1 base for J; bases not matched to a gene: 2. Looked up from germline, CDR1 is KGHSH and CDR2 is LQKENI.

The chain is built from TRBV11-2 and TRBJ1-1; TRBD1 might be the D (5 bases). CDR3 length: 11 amino acids. Germline loops: CDR1 SGHAT, CDR2 FQNNGV. Trimming cost V 5 bases and J 8 bases, with 9 bases left between them. CDR3 DNA: TGTGCCAGCAGCCCTCGGGGGGAAGCTTTCTTT. Its protein is CASSPRGEAFF. Drawing the rest from reference TRBV11-2 and TRBJ1-1, the complete variable domain is EAGVAQSPRYKIIEKRQSVAFWCNPISGHATLYWYQQILGQGPKLLIQFQNNGVVDDSQLPKDRFSAERLKGVDSTLKIQPAKLEDSAVYLCASSPRGEAFFGQGTRLTVV.

The rearrangement uses TRBV5-1 and TRBJ2-1; D is perhaps TRBD2 (5 bases). This CDR3 has 14 amino acids. CDR1 is SGHRS, CDR2 YFSETQ, per germline. Deletions cut 4 bases from V and 5 bases from J, with 13 bases between. The CDR3 region is CASSTGSFHNEQFF. The CDR3 nucleotides read TGCGCCAGCAGCACGGGGAGTTTCCACAATGAGCAGTTCTTC.

A word on this clone: The junction departs from the called germline gene at one end, perhaps through a read error. The CDR3, as DNA: TGTTCCAGCAGCTTAGGGGATAGCGGGGCAAAAGAGACCCAGTACTTC. The encoded protein is CSSSLGDSGAKETQYF. This sequence joins TRBV7-9 and TRBJ2-5; 8 bases are shared with TRBD2. Looked up from germline, CDR1 is SEHNR and CDR2 is FQNEAQ (reference sequence). The CDR3 spans 16 residues. The full variable domain, with the rest looked up from reference TRBV7-9 and TRBJ2-5, is DTGVSQNPRHKITKRGQNVTFRCDPISEHNRLYWYRQTLGQGPEFLTYFQNEAQLEKSRLLSDRFSAERPKGSFSTLEIQRTEQGDSAMYLCSSSLGDSGAKETQYFGPGTRLLVL.